This entry lists 20 T cell receptor beta chains sequenced from one sample in a study of T-cell memory formation after mild COVID-19. TCRdb itself ran the 5' RACE reads through MiXCR, one entry per CDR3 protein. This table holds approximately 300,000 distinct CDR3 sequences, roughly a fifth found once. Sequences were obtained from PBMCs or a T cell subset sorted from them (not recorded which). The receptors shown here come from a man between 18 and 35 years old who had mild COVID-19 (a few samples of this study predate the infection). Cell type and time point are not known.

The rearrangement joins TRBV30 to TRBJ2-5; D not certain. Trimming left V 4 bases short and J 4 bases short, with 10 bases between. From germline, CDR1 is GTSNPN and CDR2 SVGIG (reference sequence). CDR3 length: 12 residues. The CDR3 DNA reads TGTGCCTGGACCCCGGGCCGAGAGACCCAGTACTTC. Translated: CAWTPGRETQYF.

This clonotype was counted a few times. The V and J genes are TRBV3-1 and TRBJ2-5; no definite D call. V lost 1 base and J lost 5, with 8 bases in between. The germline CDR1 and CDR2 sequences are LGHDT and YNNKEL (reference sequence). This CDR3 has 13 amino acids. The CDR3 nucleotides are TGTGCCAGCAGCCAAGGCAGTTGGGAGACCCAGTACTTC. Protein product: CASSQGSWETQYF.

To note about this clonotype: Given a much more abundant clone one base away, this may be a read error. V and J are TRBV20-1 and TRBJ1-1; 8 bases are shared with TRBD1. The CDR3 length is 15 residues. The trim removed 4 bases at V and 4 bases at J, leaving 11 bases unmatched. Germline assignment: CDR1 DFQATT and CDR2 SNEGSKA (reference sequence). CDR3 DNA sequence: TGCAGTGCTATCCACCCAGGGGGCTTAGGCACTGAAGCTTTCTTT. Its protein product is CSAIHPGGLGTEAFF.

The genes are TRBV18 and TRBJ2-7, with TRBD1 matching 7 bases. The germline CDR1 and CDR2 sequences are KGHSH and LQKENI. V lost 3 bases and J lost 2; bases outside the gene matches: 4. The CDR3 extends over 14 amino acids. The CDR3 loop reads CASSPGQRAYEQYF. The CDR3 bases are TGTGCCAGCTCACCGGGACAGAGGGCCTACGAGCAGTACTTC.

The chain joins TRBV6-1 to TRBJ2-5; weak D call: TRBD2 (6 bases). The V gene lost 6 bases and the J gene lost 5 bases, with 22 bases spanning the gap. The germline V gene has CDR1 MNHNS and CDR2 SASEGT. The CDR3 length is 16 residues. CDR3 coding DNA: TGTGCCAGCAGAGATCTGTGGAGGGAATCTGAGGAGACCCAGTACTTC. It codes for CASRDLWRESEETQYF.

Only a few counts were recorded for this clonotype. This chain uses TRBV19 with TRBJ1-6; weak D call: TRBD1 (5 bases). Trimming took 2 bases from V and 7 from J, leaving 12 bases between them. From germline, CDR1 is LNHDA and CDR2 SQIVND (reference sequence). This CDR3 comprises 15 residues. This chain's CDR3 is CASSIYGGRNSPLHF. CDR3 in DNA: TGTGCCAGTAGTATATACGGGGGAAGAAATTCACCCCTCCACTTT. Full variable domain (remainder filled in from reference TRBV19 and TRBJ1-6): DGGITQSPKYLFRKEGQNVTLSCEQNLNHDAMYWYRQDPGQGLRLIYYSQIVNDFQKGDIAEGYSVSREKKESFPLTVTSAQKNPTAFYLCASSIYGGRNSPLHFGNGTRLTVT.

This chain uses TRBV5-4 with TRBJ2-7, with 10 bases matching TRBD1. Germline CDR1 reads SGHNT; CDR2 reads YYREEE (reference sequence). CDR3 size: 15 residues. Germline trimming cut 1 base from V and 1 base from J; bases unmatched to any gene: 2. The CDR3 DNA is TGTGCCAGCAGCTTGTGGGACAGGGGATCCTACGAGCAGTACTTC. It translates to CASSLWDRGSYEQYF.

The V gene is TRBV27, the J gene TRBJ2-1; 7 positions agree with TRBD2. From germline, CDR1 is MNHEY and CDR2 SMNVEV (reference sequence). CDR3 size: 12 residues. V shed 8 bases and J 8 bases; nucleotides not matched to a gene: 6. DNA of the CDR3: TGTGCCAGCTGTACTCGGGGGGATGAGCAGTTCTTC. This codes for CASCTRGDEQFF.

The sample holds a few counts of this clonotype. The rearrangement joins TRBV4-2 to TRBJ1-5; TRBD1 might be the D (5 bases). Germline V CDR1 and CDR2: LGHNA, YNFKEQ. Trimming removed 0 bases from V and 7 bases from J, with 10 bases in between. The CDR3 is 14 residues long. CDR3 loop: CASSQDGRDQPQHF. The DNA of the CDR3 is TGTGCCAGCAGCCAAGATGGGCGGGACCAGCCCCAGCATTTT.

This clonotype was seen a few times. V gene TRBV5-1 combines with J gene TRBJ2-1; 9 nucleotides line up with TRBD2. CDR3 size: 18 residues. V lost 0 bases, J lost 6 bases, and 13 bases stayed unmatched. Germline CDR1 and CDR2: SGHRS and YFSETQ. The DNA of the CDR3 is TGCGCCAGCAGCTTGGAAGGTCCCCGGGCGGGGGGGCTCAATGAGCAGTTCTTC. Translating gives CASSLEGPRAGGLNEQFF.

This clonotype was picked up a small number of times. V gene TRBV3-1 combines with J gene TRBJ1-5; D gene ambiguous. The CDR3 loop spans 15 amino acids. Trimming removed 0 bases at V and 5 bases at J, with 11 bases between. CDR1 is LGHDT, CDR2 YNNKEL, per germline (reference sequence). The CDR3 here is CASSQDTGRYQPQHF. The CDR3 bases are TGTGCCAGCAGCCAAGATACCGGGCGGTATCAGCCCCAGCATTTT.

The table lists this clonotype with a few counts. The rearrangement links TRBV20-1 to TRBJ2-5; TRBD2 aligns across 9 bases. This CDR3 comprises 16 residues. V gave up 3 bases and J gave up 2 bases; unmatched junction bases: 10. Germline CDR1 and CDR2: DFQATT and SNEGSKA (reference sequence). Here the CDR3 DNA reads TGCAGTGCTAGTGGAACTAAGCGGGGGGATCAAGAGACCCAGTACTTC. It encodes CSASGTKRGDQETQYF.

This clonotype has more than one count but fewer than ten. The genes are TRBV5-1 and TRBJ2-7; D gene uncertain. There are 18 residues in the CDR3. Trimming removed 4 bases at V and 6 bases at J, with 29 bases between. CDR1 and CDR2 from the germline V gene are SGHRS and YFSETQ. The CDR3 bases are TGCGCCAGCAGCGTTGGTGACAAGGCTTCCCTCTCTCTCGGCGAGCAGTACGTC. Residues: CASSVGDKASLSLGEQYV.

This clonotype was picked up a small number of times. The chain is built from TRBV3-1 and TRBJ2-5; D might be TRBD2 (6 bases). The CDR3 runs to 16 residues. Germline CDR1 LGHDT, CDR2 YNNKEL (reference sequence). The germline V and J ends were trimmed by 1 base and 1 base, with 13 bases remaining between them. Here the CDR3 DNA reads TGTGCCAGCAGCCAAGGGCGGGGCTTTGGCCAAGAGACCCAGTACTTC. Protein sequence: CASSQGRGFGQETQYF.

This rearrangement joins TRBV5-4 to TRBJ2-3; D is possibly TRBD2 (5 bases). V lost 1 base and J 6 bases, leaving 21 bases between the germline ends. This CDR3 region has 17 residues. Germline CDR1 is SGHNT and CDR2 is YYREEE (reference sequence). CDR3 amino acids: CASSLTRTDPQRDTQYF. CDR3 bases: TGTGCCAGCAGCTTGACTAGAACGGACCCCCAAAGGGATACGCAGTATTTT. Full variable domain (outside the CDR3, taken from reference TRBV5-4 and TRBJ2-3): ETGVTQSPTHLIKTRGQQVTLRCSSQSGHNTVSWYQQALGQGPQFIFQYYREEENGRGNFPPRFSGLQFPNYSSELNVNALELDDSALYLCASSLTRTDPQRDTQYFGPGTRLTVL.

This chain joins TRBV11-1 and TRBJ1-2; D is ambiguous. This CDR3 spans 16 amino acids. The V end was cut by 5 bases, the J end by 3 bases, with 19 bases between. Germline V gene sequence: CDR1 SGHAT, CDR2 FQDESV (reference sequence). Written as DNA, the CDR3 is TGTGCCAGCAGCCTAGGAGGGTCAGGAGTTTACTATGGCTACACCTTC. It specifies CASSLGGSGVYYGYTF.

A few counts support this clonotype. The rearrangement links TRBV27 to TRBJ1-5, with a possible D match to TRBD1 (6 bases). The germline V gene has CDR1 MNHEY and CDR2 SMNVEV (reference sequence). The CDR3 is made up of 14 amino acids. Trimming pared 4 bases from V and 4 bases from J, leaving 11 bases between. The CDR3 spells CASSSWTANQPQHF. In DNA form, the CDR3 reads TGTGCCAGCAGTTCATGGACAGCTAATCAGCCCCAGCATTTT.

The chain couples TRBV3-1 to TRBJ2-2, with D perhaps given as TRBD1 or TRBD2 (5 bases each). CDR1 LGHDT and CDR2 YNNKEL come from the germline V gene (reference sequence). There are 14 residues in the CDR3. With 0 bases removed from V and 7 bases from J, the gap between germline ends came to 9 bases. The CDR3 coding sequence is TGTGCCAGCAGCCAAGATGGGGGTTTCGGGGAGCTGTTTTTT. It specifies CASSQDGGFGELFF.

This chain connects TRBV4-3 to TRBJ2-3; D uncertain. Germline values: CDR1 LGHNA, CDR2 YSLEER. This CDR3 region has 14 residues. Trimming shortened V by 5 bases and J by 6 bases, and 15 bases separated the two germline ends. The CDR3 nucleotides read TGCGCCAGCAGCTCCTCCCTCCTTCGCGATACGCAGTATTTT. It encodes CASSSSLLRDTQYF.

The chain combines TRBV10-3 with TRBJ2-3; D unresolved. The V gene's germline CDR1 is ENHRY and CDR2 SYGVKD. V was pared by 7 bases and J by 0 bases, with 8 bases between. This CDR3 contains 13 residues. The CDR3 region has the DNA TGTGCCATCAATGCAGCTAGCACAGATACGCAGTATTTT. Translated, it gives CAINAASTDTQYF.